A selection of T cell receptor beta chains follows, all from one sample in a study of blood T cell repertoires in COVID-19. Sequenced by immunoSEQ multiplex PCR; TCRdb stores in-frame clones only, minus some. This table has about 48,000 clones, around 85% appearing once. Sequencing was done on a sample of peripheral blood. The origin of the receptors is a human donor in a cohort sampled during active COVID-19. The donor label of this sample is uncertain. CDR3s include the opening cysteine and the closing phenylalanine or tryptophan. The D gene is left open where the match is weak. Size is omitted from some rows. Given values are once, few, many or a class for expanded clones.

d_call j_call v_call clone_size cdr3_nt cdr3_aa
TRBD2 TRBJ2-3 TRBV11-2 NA TGTGCCAGCAGCTTAGTTGGCCTAGCGGGGGTAGATACGCAGTATTTT CASSLVGLAGVDTQYF
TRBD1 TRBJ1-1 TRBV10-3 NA TGTGCCATCAGTCCACGGACAGGGGAATACACTGAAGCTTTCTTT CAISPRTGEYTEAFF
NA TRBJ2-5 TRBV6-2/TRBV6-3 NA TGTGCCAGCAGTTACTCTGGACTGGATTTTGAGACCCAGTACTTC CASSYSGLDFETQYF
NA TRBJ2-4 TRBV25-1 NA TGTGCCAGCAGTGAAAGTGCGGGAACACTTCGGAGCATTCAGTACTTC CASSESAGTLRSIQYF
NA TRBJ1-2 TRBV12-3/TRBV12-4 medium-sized TGTGCCAGCAGCGAAGCGATGGGGAGAGGCTACACCTTC CASSEAMGRGYTF
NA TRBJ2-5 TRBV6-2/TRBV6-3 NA TGTGCCAGCAGTTACACCCGGGAGACCCAGTACTTC CASSYTRETQYF
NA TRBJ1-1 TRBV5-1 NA TGCGCCAGCAGCTTGGCCGGCGACATGAACACTGAAGCTTTCTTT CASSLAGDMNTEAFF
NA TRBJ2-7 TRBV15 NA TGTGCCACCAGCAGCCCCGAAGGGGGTTGGCCCTACGAGCAGTACTTC CATSSPEGGWPYEQYF
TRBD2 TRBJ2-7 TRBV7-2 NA TGTGCCAGCAGCCAAAAGAGCGGGGGGTCCCTTGCCAACTACGAGCAGTACTTC CASSQKSGGSLANYEQYF
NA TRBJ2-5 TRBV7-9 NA TGTGCCAGCAGCCCCACTAGGACCCAAGAGACCCAGTACTTC CASSPTRTQETQYF
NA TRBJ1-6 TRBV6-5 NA TGTGCCAGCAGTCCGGGGACACACAATTCACCCCTCCACTTT CASSPGTHNSPLHF
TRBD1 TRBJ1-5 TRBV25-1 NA TGTGCCAGCAGAGAGACAGGGGTTAATCAGCCCCAGCATTTT CASRETGVNQPQHF
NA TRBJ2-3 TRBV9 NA TGTGCCAGCAGCGCGTATGGGAGTAGCGCGGCAGATACGCAGTATTTT CASSAYGSSAADTQYF
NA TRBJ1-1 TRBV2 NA TGTGCCAGCACTCGAGTGACCCGGGGGACTGAAGCTTTCTTT CASTRVTRGTEAFF
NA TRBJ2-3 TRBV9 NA TGTGCCAGCAGCGTAATTGTTGAGGGATTTCAGTATTTT CASSVIVEGFQYF
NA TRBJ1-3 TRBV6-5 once TGTGCCAGCAGAACGACAGGTTTCTCTGGAAACACCATATATTTT CASRTTGFSGNTIYF
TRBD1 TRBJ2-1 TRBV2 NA TGTGCCAGCACCCCGACAGGGAGTAGGTACAATGAGCAGTTCTTC CASTPTGSRYNEQFF